This T cell receptor beta chain comes out of a study of human T cells and chemical hapten exposure. Broader study findings: The study found that DPC sensitization did not change TCRs above 1 in 1000 frequency. Expanded TCR sets contained significantly more large CDR3 similarity clusters than controls. All donors were alopecia patients, so their immunity may differ from that of healthy people.

In the original analysis: Sequenced samples showed a median of around 91,000 TCRs each, with counts running from roughly 23,000 to 700,000. Via MiXCR, TCRdb re-called the RACE reads, giving one row per CDR3 protein. The V and J calls and clone size come from TCRdb's table, not from the authors' own analysis. The table includes nearly 85,000 distinct CDR3 sequences, approximately 10% detected once. This CDR3 region has 13 residues. Germline CDR1 is SGHAT and CDR2 is FQNNGV. V lost 6 bases and J 8 bases, leaving 15 bases between the germline ends. This clonotype appeared many times. Its cognate antigen is unknown. The time point here: patch test 2, 6 weeks after DPC sensitization. Regarding treatment: therapeutic diphenylcyclopropenone sensitization with weekly scalp DPC.

This receptor was taken from a man aged 18-30 years with alopecia areata. Some clones in this sample may be carry-over from other donors' samples. V is TRBV11-2 and J is TRBJ2-3, with D hard to call. The sample consisted of whole blood, taken in connection with sensitization to the hapten diphenylcyclopropenone (DPC). The CDR3 sequence: CASRPLASGTQYF. Written as DNA, the CDR3 is TGTGCCAGCAGGCCTTTGGCGTCAGGTACGCAGTATTTT.